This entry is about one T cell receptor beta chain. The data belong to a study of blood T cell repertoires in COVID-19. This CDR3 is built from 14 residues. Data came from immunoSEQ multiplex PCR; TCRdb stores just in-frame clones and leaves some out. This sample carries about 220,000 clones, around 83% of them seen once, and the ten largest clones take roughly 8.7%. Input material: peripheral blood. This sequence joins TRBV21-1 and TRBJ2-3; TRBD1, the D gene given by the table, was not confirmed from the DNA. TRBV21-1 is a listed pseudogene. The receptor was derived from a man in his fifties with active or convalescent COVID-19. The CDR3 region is CASSCFGAADTQYF. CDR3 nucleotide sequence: TGTGCCAGCAGCTGTTTTGGGGCGGCGGATACGCAGTATTTT.